The 30 T cell receptor beta chains in this list originate from one sample, sequenced in a study of blood T cell repertoires in COVID-19. TCRdb's copy holds only in-frame clones and misses some; the assay was immunoSEQ multiplex PCR. Of 130,000 to 150,000 clones in the sample, roughly 79% are singletons; the top ten hold 7% to 10%. What was sequenced was peripheral blood. Source of these receptors: a human donor with acute or convalescent COVID-19. The donor label of this sample is uncertain.

The chain couples TRBV1 to TRBJ2-7; the table's D call, TRBD2, has no DNA check behind it. TRBV1 is designated a pseudogene. CDR3 length: 14 residues. The DNA of the CDR3 is TGCACCAGCAGCCACACGGACGGGACTTACGAGCAGTACGTC. Its protein is CTSSHTDGTYEQYV.

The chain recombines TRBV11-2 with TRBJ2-1, with 13 bases identical to TRBD2. The V segment lost 5 bases and the J segment 8 bases; nucleotides outside the gene matches: 6. CDR3 length: 15 residues. Germline lookup yields CDR1 SGHAT and CDR2 FQNNGV. CDR3 in DNA: TGTGCCAGCAGCCGTACTAGCGGGGGGGCCGATGAGCAGTTCTTC. Translating it yields CASSRTSGGADEQFF.

The chain carries TRBV7-2 and TRBJ1-5, with D maybe TRBD1 (5 bases). V was cut by 4 bases and J by 6 bases, with 16 bases left in between. CDR1 SGHTA and CDR2 FQGNSA come from the germline V gene. The CDR3 is made up of 15 amino acids. Here the CDR3 reads CASSSLRGVGQPQHF. Here the CDR3 DNA reads TGTGCCAGCAGCTCCCTCCGGGGGGTAGGTCAGCCCCAGCATTTT.

The V gene is TRBV19, the J gene TRBJ1-5, with 9 bases identical to TRBD1. Germline V gene lookup returns CDR1 LNHDA and CDR2 SQIVND (reference sequence). Unmatched junction bases numbered 8, after V lost 6 bases and J lost 5 bases. This CDR3 comprises 15 residues. CDR3 loop: CASRGRDRAHQPQHF. In DNA, the CDR3 is TGTGCCAGTAGAGGAAGGGACAGGGCACATCAGCCCCAGCATTTT.

The chain carries TRBV9 and TRBJ2-7; 7 bases match TRBD1. In germline, CDR1 is SGDLS, CDR2 YYNGEE. This CDR3 is built from 13 residues. Trimming took 4 bases from V and 5 from J; bases not matched to a gene: 6. CDR3 protein: CASSSPTGNEQYF. The CDR3 nucleotides read TGTGCCAGCAGCTCCCCGACAGGGAACGAGCAGTACTTC.

The V and J genes are TRBV7-8 and TRBJ2-1; 7 bases fit TRBD1. This CDR3 is 13 amino acids long. J gave up 10 bases and V 5 bases, and 8 bases lay outside the gene matches. CDR1 is SGHVS, CDR2 FQNEAQ, per germline. The CDR3 sequence: CASSRTGRGEQFF. The CDR3 nucleotides read TGTGCCAGCAGCCGGACAGGAAGAGGCGAGCAGTTCTTC.

The chain links TRBV7-9 to TRBJ1-5; D uncertain. This CDR3 contains 14 residues. Germline CDR1 and CDR2: SEHNR and FQNEAQ (reference sequence). V lost 1 base and J lost 10, with 14 bases in between. The CDR3 nucleotides read TGTGCCAGCAGCTTAGAACCCCCATTTGGCCCCCAGCATTTT. Residues: CASSLEPPFGPQHF.

In this sample, this clone turned up a few times. The chain uses TRBV24-1 and TRBJ2-2; 8 bases are a match to TRBD1. From germline, CDR1 is KGHDR and CDR2 SFDVKD. There are 16 residues in the CDR3. The junction had 4 bases not matched to a gene; V was cut back by 4 bases and J by 1 base. The DNA of the CDR3 is TGTGCCACCAGTGAGGCCGGGACAGGGAACACCGGGGAGCTGTTTTTT. Its translation is CATSEAGTGNTGELFF.

V is TRBV3-1 (or the pseudogene TRBV3-2) and J is TRBJ2-4; TRBD2 matches 13 bases. Germline V gene sequence: CDR1 LGHDT, CDR2 YNNKEL (reference sequence). The trim removed 3 bases at V and 10 bases at J, leaving 3 bases unmatched. The CDR3 loop spans 14 amino acids. The CDR3 sequence: CASSQATSGGIQYF. CDR3 in DNA: TGTGCCAGCAGCCAGGCGACTAGCGGGGGGATTCAGTACTTC.

V and J are TRBV5-8 and TRBJ1-1; D perhaps matches TRBD1 (6 bases). There are 14 residues in the CDR3. Germline V lookup: CDR1 SGHTS, CDR2 YDEGEE. Trimming took 3 bases from V and 4 from J, leaving 13 bases between them. The CDR3 here is CASSSYRASTEAFF. Written as DNA, the CDR3 is TGTGCCAGCAGCTCGTACAGGGCGAGCACTGAAGCTTTCTTT.

About this clone itself: Within the sample, other DNA sequences also encode this same CDR3. The V gene is TRBV5-1, the J gene TRBJ2-3; 8 nucleotides align to TRBD2. The CDR3 contains 14 residues. V lost 2 bases and J lost 1; bases outside the gene matches: 0. Germline V gene lookup returns CDR1 SGHRS and CDR2 YFSETQ. DNA for the CDR3: TGCGCCAGCAGCTTAGCGGGGGGCACAGATACGCAGTATTTT. This translates into CASSLAGGTDTQYF.

This clone occurred once. The chain uses TRBV3-1 (or the pseudogene TRBV3-2) and TRBJ1-3, with 7 bases fitting TRBD1. Germline V gene lookup returns CDR1 LGHDT and CDR2 YNNKEL (reference sequence). This CDR3 has 13 amino acids. V trimming: 7 bases; J trimming: 2 bases; junction bases outside the gene matches: 2. The CDR3 DNA follows: TGTGCCAGCAAGGGGGCCACTGGAAACACCATATATTTT. Amino acid sequence: CASKGATGNTIYF.

The V call is TRBV4-2, the J call TRBJ1-5, with 8 nucleotides matching TRBD1. Trimming removed 4 bases from V and 7 bases from J; junction bases left unmatched: 6. The CDR3 sequence is 14 residues long. In germline, CDR1 is LGHNA, CDR2 YNFKEQ. The CDR3 region has the DNA TGTGCCAGCAGCCCTGGACAGGGAAACCAGCCCCAGCATTTT. Its translation is CASSPGQGNQPQHF.

The table lists this clone with a few counts. The chain recombines TRBV2 with TRBJ2-7; D ambiguous. The germline V and J ends were trimmed by 3 bases and 0 bases, with 12 bases remaining between them. CDR1 SNHLY and CDR2 FYNNEI come from the germline V gene. The CDR3 is 15 residues long. This chain's CDR3 is CASSEGWKSSYEQYV. In DNA form, the CDR3 reads TGTGCCAGCAGTGAGGGCTGGAAAAGCTCCTACGAGCAGTACGTC.

The genes are TRBV12-5 and TRBJ2-3; 7 positions agree with TRBD1. With V trimmed by 6 bases and J by 1 base, 19 bases remained unmatched. The CDR3 has 19 amino acids. CDR1 is LGHNT, CDR2 FRNRAP, per germline. CDR3 DNA: TGTGCTAGTGGCTTACAGGGAGAGGGGGCGGTGGGGGGCACAGATACGCAGTATTTT. This codes for CASGLQGEGAVGGTDTQYF.

This chain links TRBV24-1 with TRBJ2-1; weak D call: TRBD1 (6 bases). Germline V gene sequence: CDR1 KGHDR, CDR2 SFDVKD. V dropped 5 bases and J dropped 8 bases, with 18 bases sitting between them. This CDR3 has 15 amino acids. The CDR3 bases are TGTGCCACCAGTGCGAGGGGCAGGGGAATCGATGAGCAGTTCTTC. This translates into CATSARGRGIDEQFF.

The chain recombines TRBV24-1 with TRBJ1-2, with D hard to call. This CDR3 spans 14 amino acids. Germline values: CDR1 KGHDR, CDR2 SFDVKD. Between the trimmed V and J ends, which lost 1 base and 0 bases, there was a span of 5 bases. The CDR3 spells CATSDFEANYGYTF. The CDR3 nucleotides read TGTGCCACCAGTGATTTCGAGGCTAACTATGGCTACACCTTC.

The genes are TRBV19 and TRBJ2-3; weak D call: TRBD1 (6 bases). The germline V gene has CDR1 LNHDA and CDR2 SQIVND (reference sequence). This CDR3 contains 17 residues. The V end lost 3 bases, the J end lost 3 bases, and 19 bases lay between the germline ends. The CDR3 DNA reads as TGTGCCAGTAGTATCTCTGGCGACAGGACTTTGACAGATACGCAGTATTTT. Its translation is CASSISGDRTLTDTQYF.

This clone has just one count. The chain has TRBV11-2 and TRBJ1-4; D is perhaps TRBD1 (6 bases). The V gene lost 5 bases and the J gene lost 7 bases, with 17 bases spanning the gap. The CDR3 has 15 residues. Germline V gene sequence: CDR1 SGHAT, CDR2 FQNNGV. CDR3 nucleotide sequence: TGTGCCAGCAGCCACAAGGGACACCCCCCTGAAAAACTGTTTTTT. Translation: CASSHKGHPPEKLFF.

The chain links TRBV25-1 to TRBJ1-1; 8 positions agree with TRBD1. CDR1 MGHDK and CDR2 SYGVNS come from the germline V gene. V dropped 7 bases and J dropped 2; count of bases not matched to a gene: 6. The length of the CDR3 is 14 residues. Written as DNA, the CDR3 is TGTGCCAGCACTGTCAGGGGGCAAAACACTGAAGCTTTCTTT. Its protein product is CASTVRGQNTEAFF.

This clone was seen just once. The CDR3 region has the DNA TGTGCCAGCTCACCGGGGACAGGCAAAGTGTTTTTT. This gives the protein CASSPGTGKVFF. The chain links TRBV18 to TRBJ1-4; 8 positions match TRBD1. The CDR3 covers 12 residues. After removal of 3 bases from V and 15 bases from J, the junction contained 6 bases not matched to a gene. Germline assignment: CDR1 KGHSH and CDR2 LQKENI. The full variable domain, with the rest looked up from reference TRBV18 and TRBJ1-4, is NAGVMQNPRHLVRRRGQEARLRCSPMKGHSHVYWYRQLPEEGLKFMVYLQKENIIDESGMPKERFSAEFPKEGPSILRIQQVVRGDSAAYFCASSPGTGKVFFGSGTQLSVL.

This clone turned up a few times. This sequence joins TRBV6-5 and TRBJ2-2; D unresolved. Germline CDR1 MNHEY, CDR2 SVGAGI. V lost 5 bases and J 4 bases, leaving 8 bases between the germline ends. CDR3 length: 13 residues. The CDR3 reads CASSPSGTGELFF. In nucleotides, the CDR3 is TGTGCCAGCAGTCCCTCCGGCACCGGGGAGCTGTTTTTT.

Concerning this clone: The junction and the germline gene differ at one end; a read error may be behind it. Other DNA sequences within the sample encode an identical CDR3. The chain has TRBV12-3 or TRBV12-4 and TRBJ1-1; 7 bases are a match to TRBD1. The CDR3 spans 13 residues. CDR3 in DNA: TGTGCCAGCAGTTTGGCAGGGGGGACTGAGGCTTTCTTT. This gives the protein CASSLAGGTEAFF.

The chain is built from TRBV30 and TRBJ2-7; possibly TRBD1 for D (5 bases). The germline V and J ends were trimmed by 0 bases and 5 bases, with 17 bases remaining between them. Germline CDR1 reads GTSNPN; CDR2 reads SVGIG (reference sequence). This CDR3 is built from 15 residues. CDR3 nucleotide sequence: TGTGCCTGGAGTGTAGGGGCGACGGATAAGGACGAGCAGTACTTC. Translating it yields CAWSVGATDKDEQYF.

This chain connects TRBV6-6 to TRBJ1-4, with D perhaps TRBD1 (6 bases). CDR3 size: 14 residues. V was clipped by 5 bases and J by 7 bases, with 14 bases between them. Germline V gene lookup returns CDR1 MNHNY and CDR2 SVGAGI (reference sequence). In nucleotides, the CDR3 is TGTGCCAGCAGTGTACAGGGAGTGGGTGAAAAACTGTTTTTT. This codes for CASSVQGVGEKLFF.

The genes are TRBV2 and TRBJ1-1, with TRBD1 identical over 8 bases. Germline V CDR1 and CDR2: SNHLY, FYNNEI. The CDR3 covers 17 residues. V shed 4 bases, J shed 1 base, and the junction held 11 bases outside the gene matches. The CDR3 bases are TGTGCCAGCAGTGCCCCCCAACAGGGGGTCGGGAACACTGAAGCTTTCTTT. Protein: CASSAPQQGVGNTEAFF.

The rearrangement joins TRBV6-5 to TRBJ1-5, with 9 bases fitting TRBD1. The V and J ends lost 5 bases and 7 bases, in that order; junction bases with no gene match: 6. Germline V gives CDR1 MNHEY, CDR2 SVGAGI. The CDR3 is 14 residues long. The CDR3 region has the DNA TGTGCCAGCAGTCCACAGGGGGCTCACCAGCCCCAGCATTTT. It translates to CASSPQGAHQPQHF.

The chain employs TRBV19 and TRBJ1-3; possibly TRBD1 for D (6 bases). CDR3 length: 14 residues. Between the trimmed V and J ends, which lost 10 bases and 4 bases, there was a span of 17 bases. Germline CDR1 is LNHDA and CDR2 is SQIVND (reference sequence). CDR3 loop: CATRTEGIGNTIYF. CDR3 sequence (DNA): TGTGCCACCCGGACAGAGGGAATAGGAAACACCATATATTTT.

With respect to this clone: Other DNA variants within this sample encode the same CDR3. The rearrangement joins TRBV30 to TRBJ1-6; D is unclear. V was shortened by 0 bases and J by 5 bases, with 8 bases between the two germline ends. Germline V CDR1 and CDR2: GTSNPN, SVGIG (reference sequence). CDR3 length: 14 amino acids. As DNA, the CDR3 is TGTGCCTGGAGTGTCCGGGGTAATAATTCACCCCTCCACTTT. It specifies CAWSVRGNNSPLHF.

The chain combines TRBV5-8 with TRBJ1-5; D is ambiguous. V was trimmed by 1 base and J by 4 bases, leaving 9 bases between them. The CDR3 is made up of 14 amino acids. The germline V gene has CDR1 SGHTS and CDR2 YDEGEE. The CDR3 loop is CASSLTVPNQPQHF. DNA for the CDR3: TGTGCCAGCAGCTTGACAGTTCCTAATCAGCCCCAGCATTTT.